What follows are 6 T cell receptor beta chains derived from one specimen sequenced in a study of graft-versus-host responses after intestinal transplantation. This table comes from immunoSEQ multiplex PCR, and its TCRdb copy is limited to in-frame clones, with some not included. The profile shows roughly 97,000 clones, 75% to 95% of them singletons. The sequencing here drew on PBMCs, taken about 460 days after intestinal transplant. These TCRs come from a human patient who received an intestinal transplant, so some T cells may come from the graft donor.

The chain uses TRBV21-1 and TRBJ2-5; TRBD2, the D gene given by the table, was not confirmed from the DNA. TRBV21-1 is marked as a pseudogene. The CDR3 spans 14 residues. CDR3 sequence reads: CASSVRGAQETQYF. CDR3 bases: TGTGCCAGCAGCGTGCGGGGGGCTCAGGAGACCCAGTACTTC.

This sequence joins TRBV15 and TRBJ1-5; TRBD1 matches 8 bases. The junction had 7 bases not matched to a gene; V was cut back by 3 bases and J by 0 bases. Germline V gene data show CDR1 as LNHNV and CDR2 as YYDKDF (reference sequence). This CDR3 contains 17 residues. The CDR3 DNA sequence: TGTGCCACCAGCAGCCCTGGACAGGGACATAGCAATCAGCCCCAGCATTTT. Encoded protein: CATSSPGQGHSNQPQHF. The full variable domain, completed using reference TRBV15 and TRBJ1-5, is DAMVIQNPRYQVTQFGKPVTLSCSQTLNHNVMYWYQQKSSQAPKLLFHYYDKDFNNEADTPDNFQSRRPNTSFCFLDIRSPGLGDTAMYLCATSSPGQGHSNQPQHFGDGTRLSIL.

The CDR3 coding sequence is TGTGCCAGCAGCGAACAGGGCTGGAATGAGCAGTTCTTC. Protein product: CASSEQGWNEQFF. This chain uses TRBV27 with TRBJ2-1, with D tentatively TRBD1 (6 bases). Trimming left V 6 bases short and J 7 bases short, with 13 bases between. In germline, CDR1 is MNHEY, CDR2 SMNVEV (reference sequence). The CDR3 consists of 13 residues.

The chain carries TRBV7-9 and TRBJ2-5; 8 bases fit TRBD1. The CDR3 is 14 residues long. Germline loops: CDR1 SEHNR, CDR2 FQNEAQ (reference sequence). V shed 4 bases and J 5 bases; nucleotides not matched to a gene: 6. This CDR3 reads CASSSYTGGETQYF. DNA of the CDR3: TGTGCCAGCAGCTCGTATACAGGGGGGGAGACCCAGTACTTC.

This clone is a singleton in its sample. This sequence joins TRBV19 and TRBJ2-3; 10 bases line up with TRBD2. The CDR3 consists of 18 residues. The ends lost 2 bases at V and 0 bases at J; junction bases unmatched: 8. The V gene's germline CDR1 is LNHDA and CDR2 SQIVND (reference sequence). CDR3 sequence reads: CASSISSGGPGSTDTQYF. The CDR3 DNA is TGTGCCAGTAGTATAAGTAGCGGGGGGCCTGGTAGCACAGATACGCAGTATTTT.

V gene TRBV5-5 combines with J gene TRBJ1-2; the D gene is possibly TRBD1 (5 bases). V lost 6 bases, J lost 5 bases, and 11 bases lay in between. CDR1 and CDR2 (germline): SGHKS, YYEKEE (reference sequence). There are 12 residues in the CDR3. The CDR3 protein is CASTGSPYGYTF. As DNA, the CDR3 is TGTGCCAGCACAGGGTCGCCTTATGGCTACACCTTC.